These 6 T cell receptor beta chains originate from one sample sequenced in a study of identical twins. From the 5' RACE reads, TCRdb called clonotypes with MiXCR, one entry per CDR3 protein. This table has roughly 250,000 distinct CDR3 sequences, more than 13% appearing once. The sample taken for sequencing was memory (CD45RO+) T cells sorted from blood. These receptor sequences come from a woman aged 18-29 years in good health.

This clonotype occurred a few times. The J gene is TRBJ1-1, the V gene TRBV18, with D perhaps TRBD1 (5 bases). Trimming stripped 1 base from V and 4 bases from J, with 13 bases between. The CDR3 runs to 15 residues. Germline values: CDR1 KGHSH, CDR2 LQKENI. The DNA for the CDR3 is TGTGCCAGCTCACCACAGGAACAGGTAGCCACTGAAGCTTTCTTT. As protein: CASSPQEQVATEAFF.

On this clonotype itself: A junction boundary mismatches the germline segment, possibly from a read error. V usage is TRBV10-3 and J usage is TRBJ2-6; TRBD1 is a possible D gene (6 bases). The V gene's germline CDR1 is ENHRY and CDR2 SYGVKD. CDR3 length equals 14 residues. The CDR3 DNA reads TGTGCCGTCAGAGGGGGCTCTGGGGCCAACGTCCTGACTTTC. This codes for CAVRGGSGANVLTF.

This clonotype has only a few counts. DNA for the CDR3: TGTGCCAGCAGTTACTCGGGGCGGGAGACCCAGTACTTC. It encodes CASSYSGRETQYF. The gene calls are TRBV6-5 and TRBJ2-5; a possible D gene is TRBD1 (5 bases). The V gene lost 0 bases and the J gene lost 5 bases, with 7 bases spanning the gap. The germline V gene has CDR1 MNHEY and CDR2 SVGAGI. The CDR3 sequence is 13 residues long.

DNA for the CDR3: TGTGCCAGCAGCTATGACGTGTATGGCTACACCTTC. Its translation is CASSYDVYGYTF. The chain carries TRBV7-9 and TRBJ1-2; D gene ambiguous. Looked up from germline, CDR1 is SEHNR and CDR2 is FQNEAQ (reference sequence). Trimming removed 4 bases from V and 5 bases from J, with 8 bases in between. CDR3 size: 12 residues.

This clonotype was seen many times. This chain joins TRBV12-3 or TRBV12-4 and TRBJ2-1; a possible D gene is TRBD1 (6 bases). V was shortened by 6 bases and J by 7 bases, with 19 bases between the two germline ends. The CDR3 is 15 residues long. The CDR3 coding sequence is TGTGCCAGCAGCCCTTGGGGGCAAGGAATGAATGAGCAGTTCTTC. This translates into CASSPWGQGMNEQFF.

The chain carries TRBV9 and TRBJ2-7; D is uncertain. The ends were cut back, 4 bases at V and 6 bases at J, with 20 bases in the middle. Per germline, CDR1 SGDLS and CDR2 YYNGEE. The CDR3 spans 15 residues. The CDR3 region has the DNA TGTGCCAGCAGCCGTACGTTGGATAAAAAGGGCGAGCAGTACTTC. It codes for CASSRTLDKKGEQYF.